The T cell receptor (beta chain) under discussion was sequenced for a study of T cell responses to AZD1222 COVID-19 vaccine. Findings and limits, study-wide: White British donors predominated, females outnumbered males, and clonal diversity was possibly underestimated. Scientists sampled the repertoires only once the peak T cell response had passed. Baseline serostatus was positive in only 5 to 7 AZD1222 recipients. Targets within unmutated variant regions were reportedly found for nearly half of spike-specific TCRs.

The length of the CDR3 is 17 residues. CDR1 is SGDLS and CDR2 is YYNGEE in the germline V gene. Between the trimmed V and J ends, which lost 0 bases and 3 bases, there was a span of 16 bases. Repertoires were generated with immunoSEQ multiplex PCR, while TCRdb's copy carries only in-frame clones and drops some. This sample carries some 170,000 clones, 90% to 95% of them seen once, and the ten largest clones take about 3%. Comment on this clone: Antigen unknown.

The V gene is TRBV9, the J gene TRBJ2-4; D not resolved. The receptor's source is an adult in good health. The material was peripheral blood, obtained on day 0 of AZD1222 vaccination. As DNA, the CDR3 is TGTGCCAGCAGCGTAGGGGAAAGGGCTCGAAGCAAAAACATTCAGTACTTC. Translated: CASSVGERARSKNIQYF.